This paragraph reports one TCR beta chain. This clone's antigen is unknown. No clone much larger than this one lies a single base away; base qualities are absent. The cohort consisted of 666 healthy bone marrow donors. All cohort members were sampled while nominally healthy, although unrecorded immune exposures were likely present. CMV serostatus was positive for 289 and negative for about 55% of the roughly 670 cohort members, and was not recorded for this donor. A peripheral blood sample was collected from each donor, and TCR beta sequencing was performed on peripheral blood mononuclear cells. Genomic DNA was extracted from the blood cell samples with the Qiagen DNeasy Blood Extraction Kit. The CDR3 spans 12 residues, from the cysteine through the phenylalanine. The sequence is cut down to CDR3 DNA, 36 bases in frame from base 1. V lost 5 bases and J lost 7 bases; the stretch between them is 6 bases long. From the germline V gene (reference sequence), CDR1 is LNHDA and CDR2 is SQIVND.

Receptors were amplified or captured by the immunoSEQ multiplex PCR assay. For the multiplex PCR, a mixture combining 60 forward primers for TCR Vbeta segments and 13 reverse primers for TCR Jbeta segments was used. The CDR3 region of rearranged TCR beta genes was amplified from genomic DNA by a multiplex PCR assay. On the Illumina HiSeq System, the amplified TCR beta libraries were sequenced as 87-base-pair reads. The source study handled its data this way. In a later analysis, about 80 million unique TCR beta chains were counted across the 666 repertoires, and roughly 11 million of these chains were shared by at least two donors. Raw reads were error-corrected and collapsed into unique sequences with a nearest-neighbor algorithm that merged closely related sequences to remove PCR and sequencing errors. V, D and J gene segments were assigned by aligning CDR3 sequences to IMGT reference sequences. For a sequence to be retained, a match of at least six nucleotides was required to both a V gene segment and a J gene segment. Rearrangements were called productive when the CDR3 lacked stop codons and stayed in frame with V and J; all others were non-productive. CDR3 was defined by IMGT convention, running from the second conserved V-encoded cysteine to the conserved J-encoded phenylalanine. Sequences without an unambiguous match to a single V gene segment were excluded from the earlier analysis of about 600 of the donors. An earlier analysis of several hundred of the donors classified V segments as functional when productive rearrangements were above 56.7% and as segregating when the standard deviation between donors was above 5%. To diagnose cytomegalovirus status from the catalog of TCR beta chain sequences, a statistical classification framework was built. V and J gene assignment, in a later analysis, came from comparing TCR nucleotide sequences with IMGT/GENE-DB human TR gene sequences. A later analysis assigned CDR3 sequences and most-parsimonious VDJ recombination scenarios with the TCRdist pipeline. In a later analysis, every TCR beta chain was defined by the combination of its CDR3 amino acid sequence and its V-gene family, and reads without a unique V-gene family were dropped. As a way to deal with suspected cross-contamination and a sequencing artifact, a later analysis dropped nearly 600 nucleotide sequences that were highly shared and had low generation probability. A later analysis calculated a clonal expansion index for each public chain from normalized within-repertoire ranks of inferred template counts. A later analysis computed generation probabilities with a VDJ recombination model fitted to out-of-frame rearrangements, and checked the results against IGoR. Hypergeometric tests were used in a later analysis to score TCR-TCR, TCR-HLA and TCR-CMV co-occurrence, with a repertoire-size bias correction applied to the TCR pairs. A later analysis estimated false discovery rates by permuting HLA or CMV assignments 20 times. In a later analysis, co-occurring TCRs were grouped using DBSCAN, with TCRdist sequence similarity added in when clustering inside HLA-allele-positive subsets. For co-occurrence clustering, repertoires with fewer than 30,000 or more than 120,000 public chains were excluded, along with 4 to 6 repertoires with anomalous nucleotide sharing. Entries here come from immuneACCESS through TCRdb and include only in-frame sequences with V and J called. Some clones fail to appear in such tables; in the studies checked, an unresolved V gene covers under half of the shortfall, and the cause of the remainder is unknown. The V and J calls and clone size are taken from that table; D and trimming were inferred from the DNA. This sample gives 150,000 to 200,000 clones in total; under 85% of them show up just once. The top ten constitute under 2.5% of the sample.

These data originate in a study of cytomegalovirus exposure and HLA in healthy donors (dated by TCRdb to 2017 to 2019). In the study overall: An earlier analysis of several hundred of the donors reported 276 Gb of sequence data and 95 million to 140 million unique TCR beta sequences obtained from approximately 180 million T cells. An earlier analysis of 587 of the donors used high-throughput TCR beta sequencing to judge whether each TCR beta V gene segment behaved as functional or pseudogenic. Besides the first cohort of 500 to 700 subjects, a separate validation cohort made up of roughly 120 different subjects was used. The study used immunosequencing to profile the T cell repertoires of some 600 subjects and linked those repertoires to cytomegalovirus serostatus. Typing coverage varied by locus: roughly 629-640 donors for A, B, C, DRB1 and DQB1; roughly 520 for DQA1; 600 to 610 for DPA1; 450 to 480 for DPB1. HLA typing covered class I and class II loci at four-digit resolution. A handful of DR-DQ haplotypes were handled as single units for association and clustering because linkage in the cohort was strong. An early release that covered about 640 HLA-typed donors contained about 300 gigabases of sequencing data and approximately 85 million unique TCR sequences. Every repertoire in the discovery cohort had been generated on one and the same sequencing platform. Rather than using new phenotypic data, the later analysis identified candidate immune exposures from TCR beta sequences and from how often those sequences occurred across donors. Of the approximately 400 genotyped donors, 75% to 85% were placed in the genetic ancestry cluster associated with self-reported Caucasian donors. On average, roughly 240,000 unique TCR beta nucleotide sequences were sequenced per donor among several hundred genotyped donors of the cohort, with 15% to 20% of those sequences being non-productive. A later genetic analysis used genome-wide SNP genotypes for about 55% of the 666 donors, treating that subset as a discovery cohort. The aim of the study was to test whether cataloging public T cell receptors could identify signatures of past pathogen exposure. A later analysis re-examined previously published TCR beta repertoires from over 500 donors and added high-resolution HLA genotyping to investigate patterns of TCR occurrence. To predict cytomegalovirus infection status, the study brought together high-throughput TCR immunosequencing, statistical association of individual TCRs with disease status, and machine learning. Donor age, sex, ethnicity and CMV serostatus were compiled alongside the repertoire data. The paper's findings and limits, for the study overall: According to a later analysis, most CMV-associated TCR beta chains appeared to be HLA-restricted, and the HLA associations seemed to be driven largely by CMV exposure. In a later analysis, several top co-occurrence clusters were reported to appear linked to parvovirus B19, influenza, CMV and Epstein-Barr virus. A later genetic analysis reported fewer N-insertions in productive TCRs among donors in an Asian-associated ancestry cluster than the roughly 670-donor mean. Presence/absence analyses assumed roughly uniform sequencing depth across donors, an assumption that may not hold. The study gave a list of more than 150 TCR beta chains associated with cytomegalovirus. An association between a missense DCLRE1C variant and V-gene and J-gene trimming of TCR beta chains was found in a later genetic analysis and replicated in an independent cohort. In an earlier analysis of 500 to 650 of the donors, most TCR beta V segments appeared in productive rearrangements about 87% or about 30% of the time, broadly matching IMGT annotations. A cluster of highly shared sequence variants was judged likely to be a technical artifact of the sequencing pipeline. In both the original and validation cohorts, the classifier was reported to diagnose cytomegalovirus status with high specificity and sensitivity. A few of the identified cytomegalovirus-associated TCR beta chains were confirmed in vitro to be specific for cytomegalovirus antigens. Across donors, most TCR sequences were observed very rarely, whereas some public TCRs were present in many individuals. A later analysis found that TCR association rates varied across HLA loci, with DRB1 alleles showing the most associated TCRs and HLA-C alleles the fewest. Because the 87-base-pair reads could not distinguish some IMGT-functional V segments, including TRBV6-2 and TRBV6-3, those segments were excluded. When HLA alleles, especially DR and DQ, strongly co-occurred, TCR associations were difficult to assign to individual alleles. The cohort was sequenced for TCR beta chains only, and without alpha or paired-chain data the features that could be detected were limited. Because HLA typing was missing for some donors at each locus, association tests included only the typed subset. The only immune exposure information available for the cohort was CMV serostatus. Linkage disequilibrium might explain the correlated functional status among segregating V segments, but an unknown experimental factor could not be ruled out. A later analysis associated about 17,000 TCR beta sequences with specific HLA alleles at a false discovery rate of 0.05. A further reported finding was that TCR beta sequences accurately predicted the HLA-A and HLA-B alleles for most subjects in the first cohort. According to the authors, the approach could potentially be generalized to other disease states and immunological phenotypes. In a later analysis, HLA-associated TCR beta chains were found to be more clonally expanded and to have lower generation probabilities than equally common non-associated chains. Because counts were too low, seventeen rarely observed V segments, including chromosome 9 orphons, were excluded from the earlier analysis of around 640 of the donors.

The rearranged segments are TRBV19 and TRBJ1-6, with the D gene call left open. The clonotype originates from a human donor in good health. Input material: PBMCs. The CDR3 protein is CASSVMNSPLHF. The DNA sequence reads TGTGCCAGTAGTGTAATGAATTCACCCCTCCACTTT.